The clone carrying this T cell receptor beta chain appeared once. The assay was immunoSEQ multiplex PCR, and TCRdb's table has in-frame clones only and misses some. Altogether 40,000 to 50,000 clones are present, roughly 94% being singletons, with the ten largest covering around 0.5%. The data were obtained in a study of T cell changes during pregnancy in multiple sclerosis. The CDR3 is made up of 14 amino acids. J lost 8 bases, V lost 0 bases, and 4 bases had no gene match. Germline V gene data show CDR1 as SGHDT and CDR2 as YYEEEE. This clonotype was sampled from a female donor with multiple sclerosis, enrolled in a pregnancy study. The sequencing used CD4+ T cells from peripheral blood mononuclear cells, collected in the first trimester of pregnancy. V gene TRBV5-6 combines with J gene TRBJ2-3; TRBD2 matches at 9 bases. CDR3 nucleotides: TGTGCCAGCAGCTTGGTAGCGGGGGAGGGTACGCAGTATTTT. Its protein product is CASSLVAGEGTQYF.